The entry below describes one T cell receptor beta chain. The germline CDR1 and CDR2 sequences are MDHEN and SYDVKM. This CDR3 spans 13 amino acids. The V gene lost 1 base and the J gene lost 7 bases, with 10 bases spanning the gap. This specimen comes from a study of blood T cell repertoires in COVID-19. Assay used: immunoSEQ multiplex PCR; TCRdb lists only in-frame clones, some missing. The sample yields more than 200,000 clones, around 90% seen once. The chain uses TRBV28 and TRBJ1-1; D is undetermined. This clonotype was obtained from a man between 65 and 80 years old with acute or convalescent COVID-19. The specimen sequenced was peripheral blood. The DNA for the CDR3 is TGTGCCAGCAGTTTATTGACGGAGAGTGAAGCTTTCTTT. Its translation: CASSLLTESEAFF.